One sample yielded the 27 T cell receptor beta chains listed below, sequenced in a study of graft-versus-host responses after intestinal transplantation. Their cognate antigens are unknown. Data came from immunoSEQ multiplex PCR; TCRdb stores just in-frame clones and leaves some out. Here the sample spans around 90,000 clones, about nine tenths being singletons. The input for sequencing was unstimulated CD4+ T cells sorted from spleen or lymph node cells, taken before intestinal transplant. These receptors were collected from a human donor who received an intestinal transplant.

The V gene is TRBV19, the J gene TRBJ1-3; D gene unclear. V was clipped by 9 bases and J by 3 bases, with 12 bases between them. From germline, CDR1 is LNHDA and CDR2 SQIVND (reference sequence). The CDR3 has 13 residues. CDR3 nucleotides: TGTGCCAGCGGTACCTCCCATGGAAACACCATATATTTT. Its protein is CASGTSHGNTIYF.

V gene TRBV15 combines with J gene TRBJ2-3, with 9 bases that match TRBD2. V dropped 1 base and J dropped 7; count of bases not matched to a gene: 9. In germline, CDR1 is LNHNV, CDR2 YYDKDF (reference sequence). The CDR3 runs to 16 residues. For the CDR3, the DNA is TGTGCCACCAGCAGAGCGTCGGCGGGAGGGATGAATACGCAGTATTTT. Translating it yields CATSRASAGGMNTQYF.

The chain employs TRBV7-2 and TRBJ1-1; D is uncertain. The ends were cut back, 6 bases at V and 0 bases at J, with 14 bases in the middle. The CDR3 runs 15 residues. From germline, CDR1 is SGHTA and CDR2 FQGNSA. The CDR3 DNA reads TGTGCCAGCAGTCAATTACAGAGAGTGAACACTGAAGCTTTCTTT. This translates into CASSQLQRVNTEAFF.

V usage is TRBV9 and J usage is TRBJ1-3; 7 bases match TRBD1. V lost 2 bases and J lost 2; bases outside the gene matches: 4. The CDR3 extends over 15 amino acids. Germline V gives CDR1 SGDLS, CDR2 YYNGEE. The CDR3 DNA reads TGTGCCAGCAGCGTGCAGGGGGGAACTGGAAACACCATATATTTT. Translating gives CASSVQGGTGNTIYF.

The V and J genes are TRBV18 and TRBJ2-1; D possibly matches TRBD1 or TRBD2 (5 bases each). Germline CDR1 is KGHSH and CDR2 is LQKENI. The CDR3 is made up of 15 amino acids. The V end was cut by 3 bases, the J end by 5 bases, with 14 bases between. CDR3: CASSPAGTENNEQFF. The CDR3 nucleotides are TGTGCCAGCTCACCCGCCGGGACGGAGAACAATGAGCAGTTCTTC. The entire variable domain, with the rest obtained from reference TRBV18 and TRBJ2-1, is as follows: NAGVMQNPRHLVRRRGQEARLRCSPMKGHSHVYWYRQLPEEGLKFMVYLQKENIIDESGMPKERFSAEFPKEGPSILRIQQVVRGDSAAYFCASSPAGTENNEQFFGPGTRLTVL.

J is TRBJ2-3 and V is TRBV4-1; D possibly corresponds to TRBD1 (6 bases). The CDR3 is made up of 15 amino acids. CDR1 and CDR2 from the germline V gene are MGHRA and YSYEKL. V dropped 1 base and J dropped 6 bases, with 14 bases sitting between them. CDR3 sequence reads: CASSQGIRGKDTQYF. CDR3 sequence (DNA): TGCGCCAGCAGCCAAGGTATAAGGGGGAAGGATACGCAGTATTTT.

V and J are TRBV29-1 and TRBJ2-3; 7 bases fit TRBD2. The V gene's germline CDR1 is SQVTM and CDR2 ANQGSEA. This CDR3 has 15 residues. The CDR3 DNA follows: TGCACCACCTCCGGGGGGTTCAGGGCCACAGATACGCAGTATTTT. Encoded protein: CTTSGGFRATDTQYF.

This clone has a single count. CDR3 coding DNA: TGTGCCAGCAGCAATAGACTAGTTTCCTACAATGAGCAGTTCTTC. Protein product: CASSNRLVSYNEQFF. The J gene is TRBJ2-1, the V gene TRBV7-9, with a weak D call TRBD2 (6 bases). Germline V gives CDR1 SEHNR, CDR2 FQNEAQ (reference sequence). CDR3 length equals 15 residues. V lost 5 bases and J 1 base, leaving 12 bases between the germline ends.

The chain carries TRBV19 and TRBJ2-3, with D maybe TRBD2 (5 bases). Germline assignment: CDR1 LNHDA and CDR2 SQIVND (reference sequence). There are 13 residues in the CDR3. Trimming took 7 bases from V and 1 from J, leaving 9 bases between them. CDR3 DNA sequence: TGTGCCAGTAAGAGTAGCGGCACAGATACGCAGTATTTT. Its protein product is CASKSSGTDTQYF.

The CDR3 sequence: CASSLALGETQYF. In DNA, the CDR3 is TGTGCCAGCAGCTTAGCGCTTGGGGAGACCCAGTACTTC. V and J are TRBV7-6 and TRBJ2-5; D ambiguous. With 0 bases removed from V and 5 bases from J, the gap between germline ends came to 7 bases. The CDR3 consists of 13 residues. The germline CDR1 and CDR2 sequences are SGHVS and FNYEAQ.

The J gene is TRBJ2-1, the V gene TRBV2, with D uncertain. V gave up 6 bases and J gave up 0 bases, with 15 bases separating them. This CDR3 has 16 amino acids. Germline CDR1 SNHLY, CDR2 FYNNEI. CDR3: CASRDPGVSSYNEQFF. CDR3 DNA sequence: TGTGCCAGCAGGGATCCAGGCGTGAGCTCCTACAATGAGCAGTTCTTC.

The genes are TRBV27 and TRBJ1-1; D may be TRBD1 (6 bases). V lost 2 bases and J lost 1, with 17 bases in between. This CDR3 has 17 residues. Germline values: CDR1 MNHEY, CDR2 SMNVEV (reference sequence). The CDR3 DNA follows: TGTGCCAGCAGTTTACCCCCGTTTAGGGGGACGAACACTGAAGCTTTCTTT. Translating gives CASSLPPFRGTNTEAFF.

V and J are TRBV10-3 and TRBJ1-3, with 7 bases aligning to TRBD1. J was trimmed by 7 bases and V by 3 bases; bases with no gene match: 6. Per germline, CDR1 ENHRY and CDR2 SYGVKD. The CDR3 consists of 14 residues. For the CDR3, the DNA is TGTGCCATCAGTGAATTACAGGGGTGGAACACCATATATTTT. Amino acids: CAISELQGWNTIYF.

This chain uses TRBV11-2 with TRBJ1-2, with a tentative D call TRBD1 (6 bases). The germline CDR1 and CDR2 sequences are SGHAT and FQNNGV. V lost 0 bases and J 7 bases, leaving 15 bases between the germline ends. The CDR3 is made up of 15 amino acids. The CDR3 protein is CASSLDRGGAGGYTF. The CDR3 nucleotides read TGTGCCAGCAGCTTAGATCGTGGGGGGGCCGGTGGCTACACCTTC.

V is TRBV29-1 and J is TRBJ1-1; 8 bases map to TRBD1. This CDR3 comprises 12 residues. In germline, CDR1 is SQVTM, CDR2 ANQGSEA. J lost 4 bases, V lost 6 bases, and 4 bases had no gene match. The CDR3 reads CSVRTGTTEAFF. The CDR3 DNA follows: TGCAGCGTCCGGACAGGGACCACTGAAGCTTTCTTT.

The gene calls are TRBV10-1 and TRBJ2-1, with TRBD2 identical over 9 bases. Trimming removed 2 bases from V and 1 base from J; junction bases left unmatched: 9. The CDR3 has 18 residues. The germline CDR1 and CDR2 sequences are WNHNN and SYGVQD (reference sequence). CDR3 DNA: TGCGCCAGCAGTGAGGGCGCGGGAGGGCCCAAGTCCTACAATGAGCAGTTCTTC. Translating it yields CASSEGAGGPKSYNEQFF.

The V call is TRBV15, the J call TRBJ1-5; D is perhaps TRBD1 (5 bases). This CDR3 contains 16 residues. CDR1 is LNHNV and CDR2 is YYDKDF in the germline V gene (reference sequence). V was shortened by 3 bases and J by 7 bases, with 19 bases between the two germline ends. CDR3 region: CATSRPTQGAGQPQHF. CDR3 coding DNA: TGTGCCACCAGCAGGCCCACCCAGGGCGCGGGGCAGCCCCAGCATTTT.

The V call is TRBV5-1, the J call TRBJ2-2; D unresolved. The V end lost 0 bases, the J end lost 0 bases, and 9 bases lay between the germline ends. This CDR3 comprises 16 residues. Germline V lookup: CDR1 SGHRS, CDR2 YFSETQ. The chain's CDR3 is CASSLGGTTNTGELFF. The CDR3 DNA reads as TGCGCCAGCAGCTTGGGTGGAACAACGAACACCGGGGAGCTGTTTTTT.

The chain links TRBV9 to TRBJ2-6, with 10 bases lining up with TRBD1. The CDR3 has 17 amino acids. V dropped 5 bases and J dropped 1; count of bases not matched to a gene: 6. Germline V gene data show CDR1 as SGDLS and CDR2 as YYNGEE. CDR3 loop: CASRRTGGFSGANVLTF. The CDR3 DNA reads as TGTGCCAGCAGACGGACAGGGGGTTTTTCTGGGGCCAACGTCCTGACTTTC.

The V and J genes are TRBV13 and TRBJ1-1; D is uncertain. V was shortened by 0 bases and J by 1 base, with 6 bases between the two germline ends. Germline V gene data show CDR1 as PRHDT and CDR2 as FYEKMQ (reference sequence). This CDR3 has 14 residues. CDR3 residues: CASSLGLRNTEAFF. The CDR3 DNA reads TGTGCCAGCAGCTTAGGACTGCGGAACACTGAAGCTTTCTTT.

The rearrangement uses TRBV27 and TRBJ2-2; D possibly corresponds to TRBD2 (5 bases). The ends were cut back, 5 bases at V and 7 bases at J, with 14 bases in the middle. The CDR3 is made up of 14 amino acids. The germline gives CDR1 MNHEY, CDR2 SMNVEV (reference sequence). CDR3 nucleotide sequence: TGTGCCAGCAGTGACTCGACTAAGATCGGGGAGCTGTTTTTT. Protein sequence: CASSDSTKIGELFF.

The rearrangement joins TRBV10-1 to TRBJ2-1, with 7 bases identical to TRBD2. CDR1 is WNHNN and CDR2 is SYGVQD in the germline V gene (reference sequence). The J segment lost 5 bases and the V segment lost 6 bases, leaving 19 bases of the junction unmatched. The CDR3 is 18 amino acids. CDR3 protein: CASSPTGGTGGYNNEQFF. The DNA for the CDR3 is TGCGCCAGCAGCCCCACTGGCGGGACGGGAGGTTACAACAATGAGCAGTTCTTC.

The chain's CDR3 is CASSLGQAFGANEKLFF. The DNA for the CDR3 is TGCGCCAGCAGCTTGGGGCAGGCCTTCGGGGCTAATGAAAAACTGTTTTTT. This chain connects TRBV5-1 to TRBJ1-4, with unresolved D. V shed 0 bases and J shed 3 bases, with 15 bases lying between them. This CDR3 contains 17 residues. Germline V gene sequence: CDR1 SGHRS, CDR2 YFSETQ.

The V and J genes are TRBV11-2 and TRBJ2-5; D possibly matches TRBD1 or TRBD2 (5 bases each). The CDR3 has 14 amino acids. The germline gives CDR1 SGHAT, CDR2 FQNNGV. V dropped 1 base and J dropped 3 bases, with 9 bases sitting between them. CDR3 region: CASSLVRGEETQYF. CDR3 in DNA: TGTGCCAGCAGCTTAGTCCGAGGGGAAGAGACCCAGTACTTC.

The genes are TRBV4-2 and TRBJ2-1; 9 nucleotides align to TRBD2. Trimming cost V 1 base and J 4 bases; bases outside gene matches: 8. Germline CDR1 reads LGHNA; CDR2 reads YNFKEQ. This CDR3 has 17 residues. CDR3 sequence (DNA): TGTGCCAGCAGCCAAGTTGGGTCAGCGGGAGGTTACAATGAGCAGTTCTTC. Protein product: CASSQVGSAGGYNEQFF.

This chain uses TRBV5-1 with TRBJ2-5, with TRBD1 as a possible D gene (6 bases). The germline gives CDR1 SGHRS, CDR2 YFSETQ. This CDR3 contains 14 residues. Trimming took 4 bases from V and 2 from J, leaving 12 bases between them. CDR3 DNA sequence: TGCGCCAGCAGCCCCTGGACAGTTCAAGAGACCCAGTACTTC. This codes for CASSPWTVQETQYF.

This clone occurred once. This chain connects TRBV14 to TRBJ1-3; 8 bases align to TRBD1. The germline CDR1 and CDR2 sequences are SGHDN and FVKESK. V lost 2 bases, J lost 4 bases, and 4 bases stayed unmatched. CDR3 length equals 15 residues. The chain's CDR3 is CASSQRQGAGNTIYF. In nucleotides, the CDR3 is TGTGCCAGCAGCCAAAGGCAGGGGGCAGGAAACACCATATATTTT.